A selection of T cell receptor beta chains follows, all from one sample in a study of CD8 T cells in Susac syndrome. Each CDR3 protein gets one entry after TCRdb re-called the immunoSEQ multiplex PCR reads with MiXCR. Counted here are 95,000 to 150,000 distinct CDR3 sequences, around 94% occurring once; the ten biggest clones make up 0.25% to 0.3%. Material: CD8+ T cells from PBMCs. All receptors derive from a human donor with Susac syndrome. The CDR3 runs from the conserved cysteine through the conserved F or W. D genes are given only for firm matches. Size values are once, few and many counts, or a class for expanded clones, and some rows have none.

CDR3aa,CDR3nt,d_gene,v_gene,abundance,j_gene,len
CASSPGTGWSTEAFF,TGTGCCAGCAGCCCGGGGACAGGGTGGTCCACTGAAGCTTTCTTT,TRBD1,TRBV7-6,NA,TRBJ1-1,15
CSVVKNTGELFF,TGCAGCGTGGTAAAGAACACCGGGGAGCTGTTTTTT,NA,TRBV29-1,NA,TRBJ2-2,12
CASRPGQGYNEQFF,TGTGCCAGCAGGCCGGGACAGGGATACAATGAGCAGTTCTTC,TRBD1,TRBV2,NA,TRBJ2-1,14
CASSQELSFGDEQYF,TGCGCCAGCAGCCAAGAACTTTCGTTCGGAGACGAGCAGTACTTC,NA,TRBV4-3,NA,TRBJ2-7,15
CASRKGQANYGYTF,TGTGCCAGCAGAAAGGGACAGGCCAACTATGGCTACACCTTC,TRBD1,TRBV6-5,NA,TRBJ1-2,14
CASSSPGQGNTEAFF,TGTGCCAGCAGCTCCCCGGGACAGGGGAACACTGAAGCTTTCTTT,TRBD1,TRBV11-2,NA,TRBJ1-1,15
CASSLVAGLSSEQYF,TGTGCCAGCAGTTTAGTAGCGGGGTTGTCTTCCGAGCAGTACTTC,TRBD2,TRBV6-5,NA,TRBJ2-7,15
CASSITVSGYEQYF,TGTGCCAGTAGTATAACGGTTTCGGGCTACGAGCAGTACTTC,NA,TRBV19,NA,TRBJ2-7,14
CSVPLTASEEQFF,TGCAGCGTCCCCCTGACGGCCTCCGAGGAGCAGTTCTTC,NA,TRBV29-1,NA,TRBJ2-1,13
CASSDGGSGAFF,TGTGCCAGCAGTGACGGGGGGTCAGGAGCTTTCTTT,NA,TRBV6-5,NA,TRBJ1-1,12
CASDPQGDQETQYF,TGTGCTAGTGACCCCCAGGGGGACCAAGAGACCCAGTACTTC,TRBD1,TRBV12-5,NA,TRBJ2-5,14
CSANLHQGAGANVLTF,TGCAGTGCCAACCTCCATCAGGGAGCTGGGGCCAACGTCCTGACTTTC,NA,TRBV20-1,NA,TRBJ2-6,16
CASRDTSGGATDTQYF,TGTGCCAGCAGGGATACTAGCGGGGGGGCTACAGATACGCAGTATTTT,TRBD2,TRBV12-3/TRBV12-4,NA,TRBJ2-3,16
CASSLSIGSGEYNEQFF,TGTGCCAGCAGCTTAAGCATCGGGTCGGGGGAGTACAATGAGCAGTTCTTC,NA,TRBV11-2,once,TRBJ2-1,17
CASSAYRGTEAFF,TGTGCCAGCAGCGCTTACAGGGGTACTGAAGCTTTCTTT,TRBD1,TRBV9,NA,TRBJ1-1,13
CASSLERQETQYF,TGTGCCAGCAGTTTGGAAAGGCAAGAGACCCAGTACTTC,NA,TRBV12-3/TRBV12-4,NA,TRBJ2-5,13
CASSQGVNYEQYF,TGTGCCAGCAGCCAAGGGGTAAACTACGAGCAGTACTTC,NA,TRBV4-2,few,TRBJ2-7,13
CASSATGERGEQYF,TGTGCCAGCAGTGCAACAGGGGAACGAGGCGAGCAGTACTTC,TRBD1,TRBV7-6,NA,TRBJ2-7,14
CASQAPGQGISEQYF,TGTGCCAGCCAAGCACCGGGACAGGGTATAAGTGAGCAGTACTTC,TRBD1,TRBV2,once,TRBJ2-7,15
CASTLDITPYEQYF,TGTGCCAGCACCCTAGACATAACACCCTACGAGCAGTACTTC,NA,TRBV11-2,NA,TRBJ2-7,14
CASSNPGLRDTGELFF,TGTGCCAGCAGCAATCCGGGGCTTAGGGACACCGGGGAGCTGTTTTTT,NA,TRBV7-2,NA,TRBJ2-2,16
CASSQVQWSTGELFF,TGCGCCAGCAGCCAAGTCCAGTGGAGCACCGGGGAGCTGTTTTTT,NA,TRBV4-1,NA,TRBJ2-2,15
CASSTDNPNVLTF,TGTGCCAGCAGTACCGACAATCCCAACGTCCTGACTTTC,NA,TRBV6-6,NA,TRBJ2-6,13
CASSYAPRTEAFF,TGTGCCAGCAGTTACGCCCCGCGCACTGAAGCTTTCTTT,NA,TRBV6-2/TRBV6-3,once,TRBJ1-1,13
CASSVAPSRFMNTEAFF,TGTGCCAGCAGCGTAGCTCCGAGTCGATTCATGAACACTGAAGCTTTCTTT,NA,TRBV9,once,TRBJ1-1,17
CASSQEQSSYNEQFF,TGCGCCAGCAGCCAAGAACAAAGCTCCTACAATGAGCAGTTCTTC,NA,TRBV4-3,NA,TRBJ2-1,15
CASSLVTGGGDNEQFF,TGTGCCAGCAGCTTGGTTACTGGCGGGGGGGACAATGAGCAGTTCTTC,TRBD2,TRBV5-5,NA,TRBJ2-1,16
CASRPSGLAELFF,TGTGCCAGCAGGCCTAGCGGACTTGCGGAGCTGTTTTTT,TRBD2,TRBV14,NA,TRBJ2-2,13
CASSVGGPNQPQHF,TGTGCCAGCAGCGTAGGGGGGCCAAATCAGCCCCAGCATTTT,NA,TRBV9,few,TRBJ1-5,14
CSVVPQYPYEQYF,TGCAGCGTTGTTCCCCAGTACCCCTACGAGCAGTACTTC,NA,TRBV29-1,NA,TRBJ2-7,13
CASSPFYEQYF,TGTGCCAGCAGCCCGTTCTACGAGCAGTACTTC,NA,TRBV7-9,NA,TRBJ2-7,11
CASSLGNDEQYF,TGTGCCAGCAGCTTAGGTAACGACGAGCAGTACTTC,NA,TRBV7-8,NA,TRBJ2-7,12
CASGYGRGTEAFF,TGTGCCAGCGGCTACGGCCGGGGGACTGAAGCTTTCTTT,NA,TRBV6-2/TRBV6-3,once,TRBJ1-1,13
CSVARGDGYTF,TGCAGCGTTGCACGAGGGGACGGCTACACCTTC,NA,TRBV29-1,NA,TRBJ1-2,11
CSVSIRDRPHQPQHF,TGCAGCGTTTCAATCCGGGACAGACCCCATCAGCCCCAGCATTTT,TRBD1,TRBV29-1,NA,TRBJ1-5,15
CSVDPATRMIGNEQFF,TGCAGCGTTGACCCGGCTACTAGGATGATCGGCAATGAGCAGTTCTTC,NA,TRBV29-1,NA,TRBJ2-1,16
CASSDSGSYEQYF,TGTGCCAGCAGTGACTCCGGGAGCTACGAGCAGTACTTC,NA,TRBV25-1,NA,TRBJ2-7,13
CASSDRGADEQYF,TGTGCCAGCAGTGACAGGGGGGCAGACGAGCAGTACTTC,NA,TRBV25-1,NA,TRBJ2-7,13
CASSLEGADTDTQYF,TGTGCCAGCAGTTTAGAGGGGGCCGACACAGATACGCAGTATTTT,TRBD1,TRBV27,NA,TRBJ2-3,15